The TCR beta chain described here comes from a study of Graves' ophthalmopathy and Graves' hyperthyroidism. This clonotype was seen at least ten times. RNA served as the template for amplifying TCR beta CDR3 regions. First-round RT-PCR relied on HTBI primers, and a second-round multiplex PCR came next. One entry per CDR3 protein, called by TCRdb with MiXCR from the multiplex PCR reads. Found here are over a million distinct CDR3 sequences, 36% of them singletons; the top ten hold roughly 10%. The sample was peripheral blood or thyroid tissue (not recorded which). The receptor was derived from an adult man with Graves' hyperthyroidism.

For the CDR3, the DNA is TGTGCCAGCAGGGGACAGGATAACTATGGCTACACCTTC. Amino acid sequence: CASRGQDNYGYTF. The chain couples TRBV12-3 or TRBV12-4 to TRBJ1-2, with TRBD1 identical over 8 bases. CDR3 size: 13 residues. V gave up 6 bases and J gave up 1 base; unmatched junction bases: 1.